The 21 T cell receptor beta chains reported below all come from one sample, sequenced in a study of long-term antiretroviral therapy in people with HIV. The immunoSEQ assay was v3.0, run at survey level. Produced via immunoSEQ multiplex PCR; TCRdb's table is partial and in-frame only. The repertoire holds tens of thousands of clones, with approximately 92% as singletons. Here the sequenced sample was unsorted PBMCs, taken 4.4 years after starting antiretroviral therapy. These receptors all stem from a woman aged 50 to 65 with HIV.

The J gene is TRBJ2-7, the V gene TRBV10-1; D unclear. The germline gives CDR1 WNHNN, CDR2 SYGVQD (reference sequence). Trimming shortened V by 2 bases and J by 0 bases, and 11 bases separated the two germline ends. CDR3 length: 15 amino acids. The CDR3 nucleotides are TGCGCCAGCAGTGAGGGTCATCTCAGCTCCTACGAGCAGTACTTC. Translation gives CASSEGHLSSYEQYF.

This chain connects TRBV7-2 to TRBJ2-2, with TRBD1 matching 10 bases. The CDR3 loop spans 15 amino acids. CDR1 and CDR2 (germline): SGHTA, FQGNSA. Trimming cost V 5 bases and J 5 bases; bases outside gene matches: 5. The CDR3 nucleotides are TGTGCCAGCAGCATCGACAGGGGGCGAACCGGGGAGCTGTTTTTT. Protein product: CASSIDRGRTGELFF.

The chain carries TRBV13 and TRBJ2-2; D might be TRBD1 (5 bases). There are 19 residues in the CDR3. Trimming stripped 5 bases from V and 3 bases from J, with 25 bases between. Germline lookup yields CDR1 PRHDT and CDR2 FYEKMQ (reference sequence). The CDR3 here is CASSPSTGILDLDTGELFF. CDR3 nucleotides: TGTGCCAGCAGCCCCTCTACAGGAATACTCGACCTAGACACCGGGGAGCTGTTTTTT.

The J gene is TRBJ1-1, the V gene TRBV2; D may be TRBD1 (6 bases). The CDR3 sequence is 13 residues long. The V gene's germline CDR1 is SNHLY and CDR2 FYNNEI. The germline V and J ends were trimmed by 3 bases and 11 bases, with 16 bases remaining between them. The CDR3 DNA is TGTGCCAGCAGTGATAGCGGGGGCCTACCGGCTTTCTTT. Translated: CASSDSGGLPAFF.

This sequence joins TRBV4-2 and TRBJ1-1; a weak D match, TRBD1 (6 bases). The CDR3 spans 15 residues. Trimming took off 0 bases at V and 4 bases at J, with 12 bases between the two ends. Germline lookup yields CDR1 LGHNA and CDR2 YNFKEQ. CDR3 sequence reads: CASSQEQGPGTEAFF. Here the CDR3 DNA reads TGTGCCAGCAGCCAAGAACAGGGTCCAGGCACTGAAGCTTTCTTT.

This chain connects TRBV5-3 to TRBJ1-1; D uncertain. TRBV5-3 counts as an open reading frame of uncertain function. This CDR3 comprises 14 residues. V gave up 5 bases and J gave up 1 base, with 12 bases separating them. This chain's CDR3 is CARREDHTNTEAFF. For the CDR3, the DNA is TGTGCCAGAAGAGAAGACCATACGAACACTGAAGCTTTCTTT.

The chain couples TRBV19 to TRBJ2-7; 7 positions match TRBD2. The CDR3 length is 12 residues. Germline V lookup: CDR1 LNHDA, CDR2 SQIVND (reference sequence). Trimming took 8 bases from V and 1 from J; bases not matched to a gene: 2. DNA for the CDR3: TGTGCCAGTGGGGGGGAGTCCTACGAGCAGTACTTC. This gives the protein CASGGESYEQYF.

The gene calls are TRBV5-1 and TRBJ2-2, with TRBD2 identical over 13 bases. Looked up from germline, CDR1 is SGHRS and CDR2 is YFSETQ. The CDR3 totals 18 residues. After removal of 3 bases from V and 6 bases from J, the junction contained 11 bases not matched to a gene. Here the CDR3 reads CASSSGLAGDTTSGELFF. The CDR3 nucleotides are TGCGCCAGCAGCTCAGGACTAGCGGGGGATACAACATCCGGGGAGCTGTTTTTT.

The chain couples TRBV19 to TRBJ1-1; D call uncertain. CDR1 and CDR2 from the germline V gene are LNHDA and SQIVND (reference sequence). V was clipped by 1 base and J by 6 bases, with 15 bases between them. The CDR3 extends over 15 amino acids. CDR3 amino acids: CASSIGERVSAEAFF. The CDR3 DNA follows: TGTGCCAGTAGTATAGGTGAAAGGGTGAGCGCTGAAGCTTTCTTT.

The chain has TRBV30 and TRBJ1-1, with D tentatively TRBD1 (6 bases). V was clipped by 2 bases and J by 7 bases, with 17 bases between them. CDR3 length: 14 residues. CDR1 and CDR2 (germline): GTSNPN, SVGIG (reference sequence). CDR3 sequence reads: CAWSSQGIMVEAFF. The CDR3 coding sequence is TGTGCCTGGAGTTCTCAGGGGATCATGGTTGAAGCTTTCTTT.

J is TRBJ1-1 and V is TRBV7-8; D ambiguous. The CDR3 has 13 residues. V was cut by 5 bases and J by 8 bases, with 15 bases left in between. CDR1 and CDR2 (germline): SGHVS, FQNEAQ. For the CDR3, the DNA is TGTGCCAGCAGCCCTAGGGTGGCCCAAGAAGCTTTCTTT. Its translation is CASSPRVAQEAFF.

CDR3 loop: CASSGTANKNNSPLHF. The CDR3 DNA follows: TGCGCCAGCAGCGGAACTGCGAACAAGAATAATTCACCCCTCCACTTT. V and J are TRBV5-1 and TRBJ1-6; D is ambiguous. CDR3 length: 16 residues. The V end lost 4 bases, the J end lost 5 bases, and 16 bases lay between the germline ends. Looked up from germline, CDR1 is SGHRS and CDR2 is YFSETQ.

This rearrangement joins TRBV6-5 to TRBJ2-7, with D possibly TRBD1 on 5 matching bases. The CDR3 contains 16 residues. Germline lookup yields CDR1 MNHEY and CDR2 SVGAGI. Between the trimmed V and J ends, which lost 2 bases and 3 bases, there was a span of 17 bases. CDR3 in amino acids: CASSYPDSYGVYEQYF. As DNA, the CDR3 is TGTGCCAGCAGTTACCCCGACAGCTATGGAGTCTACGAGCAGTACTTC.

The chain has TRBV14 and TRBJ2-7; 7 bases are a match to TRBD2. The CDR3 is made up of 14 amino acids. V dropped 1 base and J dropped 4; count of bases not matched to a gene: 4. Looked up from germline, CDR1 is SGHDN and CDR2 is FVKESK. The CDR3 loop reads CASSQGAGGYEQYF. In nucleotides, the CDR3 is TGTGCCAGCAGCCAAGGGGCCGGGGGGTACGAGCAGTACTTC. Filled out from reference TRBV14 and TRBJ2-7, the complete variable domain reads EAGVTQFPSHSVIEKGQTVTLRCDPISGHDNLYWYRRVMGKEIKFLLHFVKESKQDESGMPNNRFLAERTGGTYSTLKVQPAELEDSGVYFCASSQGAGGYEQYFGPGTRLTVT.

The rearrangement uses TRBV9 and TRBJ2-3; 7 nucleotides line up with TRBD2. V lost 1 base and J lost 2; bases outside the gene matches: 7. This CDR3 contains 16 residues. CDR1 SGDLS and CDR2 YYNGEE come from the germline V gene. The CDR3 sequence: CASSVLNRGDTDTQYF. As DNA, the CDR3 is TGTGCCAGCAGCGTATTAAACCGGGGGGACACAGATACGCAGTATTTT.

This chain joins TRBV19 and TRBJ2-2, with 7 nucleotides matching TRBD2. With V trimmed by 3 bases and J by 2 bases, 6 bases remained unmatched. Germline CDR1 reads LNHDA; CDR2 reads SQIVND (reference sequence). The CDR3 extends over 16 amino acids. The CDR3 DNA reads as TGTGCCAGTAGTATTGGGGGGGGTCCCAACACCGGGGAGCTGTTTTTT. Amino acid sequence: CASSIGGGPNTGELFF.

The chain links TRBV9 to TRBJ1-3; D remains unclear. V lost 4 bases and J 0 bases, leaving 8 bases between the germline ends. Germline lookup yields CDR1 SGDLS and CDR2 YYNGEE. This CDR3 has 14 amino acids. This CDR3 is CASSRARSGNTIYF. The CDR3 bases are TGTGCCAGCAGCAGGGCCCGCTCTGGAAACACCATATATTTT.

This sequence joins TRBV27 and TRBJ2-7; perhaps TRBD1 as D (5 bases). Trimming took 7 bases from V and 2 from J, leaving 15 bases between them. There are 14 residues in the CDR3. Germline V gene sequence: CDR1 MNHEY, CDR2 SMNVEV (reference sequence). CDR3 nucleotides: TGTGCCAGCATCGGGCGTTGGACAACCTACGAGCAGTACTTC. Its protein is CASIGRWTTYEQYF.

The gene calls are TRBV9 and TRBJ2-3; TRBD2 matches at 15 bases. Germline CDR1 is SGDLS and CDR2 is YYNGEE. The ends lost 3 bases at V and 3 bases at J; junction bases unmatched: 8. The CDR3 length is 18 residues. DNA of the CDR3: TGTGCCAGCAGCGCGAGGACTAGCGGGGGGGCCGGGACAGATACGCAGTATTTT. Its protein is CASSARTSGGAGTDTQYF. Filled out from reference TRBV9 and TRBJ2-3, the complete variable domain reads DSGVTQTPKHLITATGQRVTLRCSPRSGDLSVYWYQQSLDQGLQFLIQYYNGEERAKGNILERFSAQQFPDLHSELNLSSLELGDSALYFCASSARTSGGAGTDTQYFGPGTRLTVL.

The chain recombines TRBV29-1 with TRBJ2-7, with D possibly TRBD2 on 6 matching bases. The CDR3 extends over 13 amino acids. CDR1 is SQVTM and CDR2 is ANQGSEA in the germline V gene. The ends were cut back, 6 bases at V and 3 bases at J, with 15 bases in the middle. CDR3 sequence: CSVAGLGVYEQYF. In nucleotides, the CDR3 is TGCAGCGTCGCGGGGTTGGGGGTCTACGAGCAGTACTTC.

The gene calls are TRBV7-2 and TRBJ1-2; unclear D gene. Trimming took off 1 base at V and 8 bases at J, with 11 bases between the two ends. Germline V gene sequence: CDR1 SGHTA, CDR2 FQGNSA. The CDR3 consists of 13 residues. CDR3: CASSLDGLSGYTF. CDR3 bases: TGTGCCAGCAGCTTAGATGGGCTCTCGGGCTACACCTTC.